The rows below give T cell receptor beta chains drawn from one sample of a study of T-cell reconstitution after alpha-beta-depleted transplantation in children. TCRdb re-derived calls from the PCR reads in MiXCR, one entry per CDR3 protein. The table shows 280,000 or so distinct CDR3 sequences, with around a tenth occurring only once. Here the sequenced sample was peripheral blood, taken 180 days after TCRalphabeta/CD19-depleted stem cell transplant. These receptors were collected from a male patient between 2 and 10 years old who had a stem cell transplant for chronic granulomatous disease, so the T cells may come from the graft donor. The CDR3 runs from the conserved cysteine through the conserved F or W. The D gene is left open where the match is weak. Rows give clone size only sometimes, using once, few, many, or a class for an expanded clone.

>TRBJ1-5|many|TRBV18|TRBD1
TGTGCCAGCTCACCAGGACAGGAGTTCAATCAGCCCCAGCATTTT
CASSPGQEFNQPQHF
>TRBJ2-1|many|TRBV25-1|TRBD1
TGTGCCAGTAAAACCGGGACAGGGGTCAATGAGCAGTTCTTC
CASKTGTGVNEQFF
>TRBJ1-1|many|TRBV12-3/TRBV12-4|NA
TGTGCCAGCAGTTTCAGGGTTAAGGACACTGAAGCTTTCTTT
CASSFRVKDTEAFF
>TRBJ2-5|many|TRBV7-9|TRBD1
TGTGCCAGCAGCCGACCGGGACAGCAGCAAGAGACCCAGTACTTC
CASSRPGQQQETQYF
>TRBJ2-5|many|TRBV7-2|NA
TGTGCCAGCAGCCCGCCCGGGGGGCGCGGGGAGACCCAGTACTTC
CASSPPGGRGETQYF
>TRBJ1-2|many|TRBV4-3|NA
TGCGCCAGCAGCCAAGATTCAGGAATCGGAGTCTATGGCTACACCTTC
CASSQDSGIGVYGYTF
>TRBJ2-5|many|TRBV30|NA
TGTGCCTGGATTGGAGACTACCAAGAGACCCAGTACTTC
CAWIGDYQETQYF
>TRBJ2-7|many|TRBV7-8|TRBD2
TGTGCCAGCAGCCAGATTAGCGGGAGAAGGTTTAACGACGAGCAGTACTTC
CASSQISGRRFNDEQYF
>TRBJ2-7|many|TRBV20-1|TRBD2
TGCAGTGCTTTTGGGGAGGGAAGCGGGCGCCCCTACGAGCAGTACTTC
CSAFGEGSGRPYEQYF
>TRBJ2-7|many|TRBV19|TRBD2
TGTGCCAGCAGGACTAGCGGGGACTCCTACGAGCAGTACTTC
CASRTSGDSYEQYF
>TRBJ2-5|once|TRBV5-4|TRBD1
TGTGCCAGCAGCTTGGGGGGTCGGACAGGGGAGGAGACCCAGTACTTC
CASSLGGRTGEETQYF
>TRBJ2-1|NA|TRBV29-1|NA
TGCAGCGTTGAAACCAGGAAGCACAATGAGCAGTTCTTC
CSVETRKHNEQFF
>TRBJ1-5|many|TRBV6-5|NA
TGTGCCAGCTCTGGGGTCCACAATCAGCCCCAGCATTTT
CASSGVHNQPQHF
>TRBJ2-1|many|TRBV29-1|TRBD2
TGCAGCGTTGAACTAGCGGGAGTCAATGAGCAGTTCTTC
CSVELAGVNEQFF
>TRBJ1-1|many|TRBV7-6|NA
TGTGCCAGCAGCCCAGGCTCCGATCACACTGAAGCTTTCTTT
CASSPGSDHTEAFF
>TRBJ1-6|NA|TRBV12-3/TRBV12-4|NA
TGTGCCAGCTGTTCCTACCCCTCAGGGAGCTCCTATAATTCACCCCTCCACTTT
CASCSYPSGSSYNSPLHF
>TRBJ2-5|NA|TRBV3-1|TRBD1
TGTGCCAGCGAGACTTTCACAGGGGACGGGGAGACCCAGTACTTC
CASETFTGDGETQYF
>TRBJ1-4|few|TRBV28|NA
TGTGCCAGCAGTTCCACCACAGCTAATGAAAAACTGTTTTTT
CASSSTTANEKLFF
>TRBJ2-5|many|TRBV18|NA
TGTGCCAGCTCACCACGCCTAGTTGGGATGGAGACCCAGTACTTC
CASSPRLVGMETQYF
>TRBJ2-3|few|TRBV12-3/TRBV12-4|TRBD2
TGTGCCAGCAGTTTCTGGGGGCTAGCGGGAGGGGTCGGCACAGATACGCAGTATTTT
CASSFWGLAGGVGTDTQYF
>TRBJ2-3|many|TRBV13|NA
TGTGCCAGCAGCCAAGATACGCAGTATTTT
CASSQDTQYF
>TRBJ1-1|few|TRBV18|TRBD1
TGTGCCAGCTCCAGAGACCGAAGGGGACAGCAGAACACTGAAGCTTTCTTT
CASSRDRRGQQNTEAFF
>TRBJ2-1|many|TRBV5-1|NA
TGCGCCAGTAAGGAACCTTACAATGAGCAGTTCTTC
CASKEPYNEQFF
>TRBJ2-3|many|TRBV5-1|TRBD1
TGCGCCAGCAGCTACCCGACAGGGAGTACCACAGATACGCAGTATTTT
CASSYPTGSTTDTQYF
>TRBJ1-1|few|TRBV7-9|NA
TGTGCCAACAGCCCCCTGAAAAACACTGAAGCTTTCTTT
CANSPLKNTEAFF
>TRBJ1-2|NA|TRBV27|NA
TGTGCCAGCAGTTTTCAGAAGGATGCAGTAGGTGGCTACACCTTC
CASSFQKDAVGGYTF
>TRBJ1-6|few|TRBV18|NA
TGTGCCAGCTCAGCATCTCCAGGGAAGGATTCACCCCTCCACTTT
CASSASPGKDSPLHF
>TRBJ1-6|many|TRBV20-1|NA
TGCAGTGCTGCCGCCCGAGGGGTCGGGTCACCCCTCCACTTT
CSAAARGVGSPLHF